This T cell receptor (beta chain) is from a study of sequential checkpoint blockade in melanoma. About the research overall: After both sequences, patients received maintenance nivolumab.

TCRdb's copy holds only in-frame clones and misses some; the assay was immunoSEQ multiplex PCR. The data hold 34,000 or so clones, with more than 70% observed a single time. As to treatment: randomized to nivolumab then ipilimumab (arm A) or the reverse (arm B). DNA-damaging chemotherapy had not been given to any patient beforehand. The germline V and J ends were trimmed by 0 bases and 7 bases, with 9 bases remaining between them. This CDR3 is built from 13 residues. Germline V gene lookup returns CDR1 MGHRA and CDR2 YSYEKL. The source was CD8+ T cells sorted from blood (inferred from file names), collected from a patient given nivolumab and ipilimumab in sequence. The genes are TRBV4-1 and TRBJ1-1; a weak D match, TRBD1 (5 bases). This TCR derives from a human donor with melanoma. The CDR3 region has the DNA TGCGCCAGCAGCCAAGAGATAGGGGATGAAGCTTTCTTT. Protein sequence: CASSQEIGDEAFF.